What follows are 29 T cell receptor beta chains derived from one specimen sequenced in a study of post-analysis software for immune sequencing data. Included in the TCR beta cDNA libraries were unique molecular identifiers. From the PCR reads, TCRdb called clonotypes with MiXCR, one entry per CDR3 protein. Of about 430,000 distinct CDR3 sequences in the sample, about 40% were seen once. For these receptors, no antigen is known. Study outcomes and limitations: Relative to controls, patients had 4 or 5 TRBV segments at higher frequency, with TRBV5-6, TRBV5-1 and TRBV20-1 among these.

The sample comprised blood. Receptors were obtained from a girl aged 2 to 9 with multiple sclerosis.

This CDR3 reads CASSLEVRGDEQFF. CDR3 DNA sequence: TGTGCCAGCAGCTTAGAAGTGAGAGGGGATGAGCAGTTCTTC. The chain recombines TRBV11-2 with TRBJ2-1; tentatively, D is TRBD1 or TRBD2 (5 bases each). V shed 0 bases and J shed 8 bases, with 11 bases lying between them. The CDR3 contains 14 residues. The germline V gene encodes CDR1 SGHAT and CDR2 FQNNGV.

The rearrangement links TRBV6-5 to TRBJ1-1; D gene uncertain. Germline CDR1 is MNHEY and CDR2 is SVGAGI. Trimming removed 0 bases at V and 3 bases at J, with 11 bases between. The CDR3 is made up of 15 amino acids. CDR3 in amino acids: CASSYSPPSDTEAFF. The CDR3 DNA reads TGTGCCAGCAGTTACTCGCCGCCTTCGGACACTGAAGCTTTCTTT.

The sample holds a few counts of this clonotype. The CDR3 sequence is CASSVETSSYNEQFF. CDR3 bases: TGTGCCAGCAGCGTAGAGACTAGCTCCTACAATGAGCAGTTCTTC. J is TRBJ2-1 and V is TRBV9; maybe TRBD2 (6 bases). The CDR3 length is 15 residues. Germline CDR1 SGDLS, CDR2 YYNGEE. The V end was cut by 0 bases, the J end by 0 bases, with 7 bases between.

There are a few counts of this clonotype. The rearrangement joins TRBV15 to TRBJ1-1; 7 nucleotides match TRBD1. The J segment lost 4 bases and the V segment lost 5 bases, leaving 13 bases of the junction unmatched. The CDR3 sequence is 16 residues long. The germline gives CDR1 LNHNV, CDR2 YYDKDF (reference sequence). For the CDR3, the DNA is TGTGCCACCAGCCTAGACCTCGGGACAGCAGTCACTGAAGCTTTCTTT. Its protein product is CATSLDLGTAVTEAFF.

This rearrangement joins TRBV28 to TRBJ2-3; the D is unclear. Germline loops: CDR1 MDHEN, CDR2 SYDVKM. This CDR3 has 14 amino acids. V lost 5 bases and J lost 4, with 13 bases in between. The CDR3 region is CASSPPRKADTQYF. In nucleotides, the CDR3 is TGTGCCAGCAGTCCTCCGCGGAAGGCAGATACGCAGTATTTT.

CDR3 in DNA: TGCGCCAGCAGCCAAGACGACAGGGTCTCTGGGGCCAACGTCCTGACTTTC. Protein product: CASSQDDRVSGANVLTF. The chain has TRBV4-3 and TRBJ2-6; 7 bases match TRBD1. After removal of 0 bases from V and 0 bases from J, the junction contained 2 bases not matched to a gene. CDR1 and CDR2 from the germline V gene are LGHNA and YSLEER. The CDR3 contains 17 residues.

With regard to this clonotype: One junction end disagrees with the germline gene, perhaps due to a read error. The V call is TRBV6-5, the J call TRBJ1-3, with D unclear. Germline CDR1 reads MNHEY; CDR2 reads SVGAGI. The CDR3 has 14 residues. The CDR3 loop reads CAGSYGVSGNTIYF. The CDR3 DNA follows: TGTGCCGGCAGTTACGGGGTTTCTGGAAACACCATATATTTT.

V and J are TRBV14 and TRBJ2-1; 9 bases map to TRBD2. Germline assignment: CDR1 SGHDN and CDR2 FVKESK. J gave up 8 bases and V 6 bases, and 8 bases lay outside the gene matches. CDR3 length equals 14 residues. CDR3 in DNA: TGTGCCAGCAGGATTAGCGGGAGTCGCGATGAGCAGTTCTTC. It translates to CASRISGSRDEQFF.

J is TRBJ2-1 and V is TRBV29-1; possibly TRBD2 for D (6 bases). The CDR3 covers 16 residues. CDR1 SQVTM and CDR2 ANQGSEA come from the germline V gene. Deletions cut 3 bases from V and 2 bases from J, with 17 bases between. The CDR3 bases are TGCAGCGTTGATCCGGGGACTGGCGGTACCTACAATGAGCAGTTCTTC. Translation gives CSVDPGTGGTYNEQFF.

V usage is TRBV11-2 and J usage is TRBJ2-1; weak D call: TRBD1 (6 bases). The CDR3 is made up of 15 amino acids. Germline V lookup: CDR1 SGHAT, CDR2 FQNNGV. Between the trimmed V and J ends, which lost 1 base and 5 bases, there was a span of 12 bases. DNA for the CDR3: TGTGCCAGCAGCTTAGGACAGGTGGGAGACAATGAGCAGTTCTTC. Protein sequence: CASSLGQVGDNEQFF.

This clonotype was picked up a small number of times. The V call is TRBV6-5, the J call TRBJ1-2; D gene ambiguous. V lost 4 bases and J lost 4, with 13 bases in between. The CDR3 loop spans 14 amino acids. Germline V gives CDR1 MNHEY, CDR2 SVGAGI. CDR3 amino acids: CASSSTGSPYGYTF. DNA for the CDR3: TGTGCCAGCAGTTCCACTGGATCTCCCTATGGCTACACCTTC.

This clonotype was observed a few times. This chain connects TRBV12-3 or TRBV12-4 to TRBJ2-5; D is possibly TRBD1 (6 bases). The CDR3 runs to 15 residues. V lost 5 bases and J lost 5, with 18 bases in between. The CDR3 sequence is CASSTTGSGPETQYF. The CDR3 DNA reads as TGTGCCAGCAGTACCACAGGGAGCGGACCGGAGACCCAGTACTTC.

This clonotype has a handful of counts. The chain employs TRBV6-2 or TRBV6-3 and TRBJ2-7, with D possibly being TRBD2 (5 bases). Germline CDR1 MNHEY, CDR2 SVGEGT. V lost 0 bases and J 6 bases, leaving 12 bases between the germline ends. The CDR3 consists of 14 residues. CDR3 coding DNA: TGTGCCAGCAGTTACTCAGAGGGAAATGCCGAGCAGTACTTC. Translated, it gives CASSYSEGNAEQYF.

The rearrangement joins TRBV14 to TRBJ2-5; D is uncertain. This CDR3 has 13 residues. Looked up from germline, CDR1 is SGHDN and CDR2 is FVKESK. V was clipped by 6 bases and J by 1 base, with 9 bases between them. The CDR3 reads CASRSDGQETQYF. The CDR3 DNA follows: TGTGCCAGCAGATCCGACGGCCAAGAGACCCAGTACTTC.

This clonotype was recorded a few times. The chain combines TRBV9 with TRBJ2-3; 7 bases match TRBD2. After removal of 0 bases from V and 3 bases from J, the junction contained 4 bases not matched to a gene. The germline gives CDR1 SGDLS, CDR2 YYNGEE. The CDR3 contains 15 residues. CDR3 nucleotides: TGTGCCAGCAGCGTAGAATGGGGGGGGACAGATACGCAGTATTTT. This encodes CASSVEWGGTDTQYF.

The chain couples TRBV7-6 to TRBJ1-6; the D is unclear. Germline V gene sequence: CDR1 SGHVS, CDR2 FNYEAQ. This CDR3 has 15 amino acids. Trimming removed 4 bases at V and 9 bases at J, with 16 bases between. Here the CDR3 reads CASSSMRQKGSPLHF. The CDR3, as DNA: TGTGCCAGCAGCTCCATGCGGCAGAAGGGTTCACCCCTCCACTTT. Variable domain in full (rest from reference TRBV7-6 and TRBJ1-6): GAGVSQSPRYKVTKRGQDVALRCDPISGHVSLYWYRQALGQGPEFLTYFNYEAQQDKSGLPNDRFSAERPEGSISTLTIQRTEQRDSAMYRCASSSMRQKGSPLHFGNGTRLTVT.

The gene calls are TRBV11-2 and TRBJ2-4; weak D call: TRBD2 (6 bases). The CDR3 covers 14 residues. Trimming cost V 5 bases and J 8 bases, with 16 bases left between them. CDR1 SGHAT and CDR2 FQNNGV come from the germline V gene. CDR3 amino acids: CASSRLVLGDIQYF. The CDR3 region has the DNA TGTGCCAGCAGCAGACTAGTTCTCGGTGACATTCAGTACTTC.

The rearrangement joins TRBV7-9 to TRBJ2-7; 9 bases agree with TRBD2. This CDR3 contains 15 residues. The V segment lost 6 bases and the J segment 2 bases; nucleotides outside the gene matches: 8. Germline CDR1 is SEHNR and CDR2 is FQNEAQ (reference sequence). CDR3 in amino acids: CASREIAGVPYEQYF. CDR3 coding DNA: TGTGCCAGCAGGGAGATAGCGGGAGTCCCCTACGAGCAGTACTTC.

The table lists this clonotype with a few counts. This chain uses TRBV28 with TRBJ2-1, with 7 bases matching TRBD1. The trim removed 9 bases at V and 7 bases at J, leaving 6 bases unmatched. CDR1 is MDHEN, CDR2 SYDVKM, per germline. The CDR3 is made up of 12 amino acids. CDR3 sequence: CASRQGVNEQFF. CDR3 bases: TGTGCCAGTCGACAGGGTGTAAATGAGCAGTTCTTC.

This clonotype was seen a few times. The chain carries TRBV29-1 and TRBJ2-7, with 10 bases aligning to TRBD1. J gave up 5 bases and V 7 bases, and 8 bases lay outside the gene matches. CDR1 is SQVTM, CDR2 ANQGSEA, per germline. The CDR3 spans 13 residues. This CDR3 reads CSGLGQGYHEQYF. In DNA, the CDR3 is TGCAGCGGCCTGGGACAGGGGTACCACGAGCAGTACTTC.

The chain carries TRBV7-9 and TRBJ2-1, with 9 bases that match TRBD1. The germline V gene has CDR1 SEHNR and CDR2 FQNEAQ (reference sequence). The CDR3 sequence is 15 residues long. Germline trimming cut 5 bases from V and 7 bases from J; bases unmatched to any gene: 9. In nucleotides, the CDR3 is TGTGCCAGCAGCGCCCCGGGACAGGGAAGAAATGAGCAGTTCTTC. Translating it yields CASSAPGQGRNEQFF.

The genes are TRBV11-1 and TRBJ2-7; 12 bases agree with TRBD1. With V trimmed by 4 bases and J by 7 bases, 29 bases remained unmatched. The CDR3 sequence is 22 residues long. CDR1 is SGHAT and CDR2 is FQDESV in the germline V gene (reference sequence). The CDR3 reads CASSSEARHSRDRGHVAQEQYF. The CDR3 DNA reads TGTGCCAGCAGCTCCGAAGCCAGACATTCCCGGGACAGGGGGCACGTTGCTCAGGAGCAGTACTTC.

This sequence joins TRBV5-1 and TRBJ1-5; perhaps TRBD1 as D (6 bases). CDR3 length equals 15 residues. CDR1 and CDR2 (germline): SGHRS, YFSETQ. V gave up 4 bases and J gave up 1 base, with 12 bases separating them. CDR3 region: CASSPETGSNQPQHF. The CDR3 DNA is TGCGCCAGCAGCCCAGAAACAGGGAGCAATCAGCCCCAGCATTTT.

The chain links TRBV20-1 to TRBJ2-3; 9 bases agree with TRBD2. This CDR3 is 15 amino acids long. V lost 6 bases and J lost 4; bases outside the gene matches: 11. Germline assignment: CDR1 DFQATT and CDR2 SNEGSKA (reference sequence). Here the CDR3 DNA reads TGCAGTGCCAGCAGGGCTAGCGGGATTGCAGATACGCAGTATTTT. It codes for CSASRASGIADTQYF.

V gene TRBV7-8 combines with J gene TRBJ1-1; the D is unclear. The CDR3 loop spans 17 amino acids. Trimming left V 5 bases short and J 5 bases short, with 24 bases between. Looked up from germline, CDR1 is SGHVS and CDR2 is FQNEAQ. CDR3 DNA sequence: TGTGCCAGCAGCCGAATGAGGGAGGTTAGTGCGAATACTGAAGCTTTCTTT. Its translation: CASSRMREVSANTEAFF.

The V gene is TRBV5-1, the J gene TRBJ1-2; TRBD1 matches 8 bases. This CDR3 spans 13 amino acids. The germline gives CDR1 SGHRS, CDR2 YFSETQ. V lost 1 base to trimming and J lost 6 bases; unmatched junction nucleotides: 2. The CDR3 DNA is TGCGCCAGCAGCTTGACAGGGGGAGATGGCTACACCTTC. It specifies CASSLTGGDGYTF.

As DNA, the CDR3 is TGTGCCAGCAGTTCGTCCGGGACAGGCAGCTACGAGCAGTACTTC. Protein sequence: CASSSSGTGSYEQYF. The chain is built from TRBV12-3 or TRBV12-4 and TRBJ2-7; 8 bases align to TRBD1. Unmatched junction bases numbered 8, after V lost 4 bases and J lost 3 bases. CDR3 length: 15 amino acids.

In this sample, this clonotype turned up a few times. The V gene is TRBV7-9, the J gene TRBJ2-3; 14 nucleotides match TRBD2. This CDR3 spans 15 amino acids. V shed 4 bases and J 10 bases; nucleotides not matched to a gene: 7. Germline values: CDR1 SEHNR, CDR2 FQNEAQ (reference sequence). The CDR3 reads CASSYGTSGSPAQYF. The CDR3 nucleotides are TGTGCCAGCAGCTACGGGACTAGCGGGAGCCCGGCGCAGTATTTT.

The chain combines TRBV25-1 with TRBJ1-2, with 9 nucleotides matching TRBD1. The CDR3 is 14 amino acids. With 8 bases clipped from V and 4 bases from J, the junction kept 8 bases outside the gene matches. Germline-derived CDR1 and CDR2 are MGHDK and SYGVNS. The CDR3 is CASRRTGVPYGYTF. CDR3 nucleotide sequence: TGTGCCAGCCGGCGGACAGGGGTTCCCTATGGCTACACCTTC.